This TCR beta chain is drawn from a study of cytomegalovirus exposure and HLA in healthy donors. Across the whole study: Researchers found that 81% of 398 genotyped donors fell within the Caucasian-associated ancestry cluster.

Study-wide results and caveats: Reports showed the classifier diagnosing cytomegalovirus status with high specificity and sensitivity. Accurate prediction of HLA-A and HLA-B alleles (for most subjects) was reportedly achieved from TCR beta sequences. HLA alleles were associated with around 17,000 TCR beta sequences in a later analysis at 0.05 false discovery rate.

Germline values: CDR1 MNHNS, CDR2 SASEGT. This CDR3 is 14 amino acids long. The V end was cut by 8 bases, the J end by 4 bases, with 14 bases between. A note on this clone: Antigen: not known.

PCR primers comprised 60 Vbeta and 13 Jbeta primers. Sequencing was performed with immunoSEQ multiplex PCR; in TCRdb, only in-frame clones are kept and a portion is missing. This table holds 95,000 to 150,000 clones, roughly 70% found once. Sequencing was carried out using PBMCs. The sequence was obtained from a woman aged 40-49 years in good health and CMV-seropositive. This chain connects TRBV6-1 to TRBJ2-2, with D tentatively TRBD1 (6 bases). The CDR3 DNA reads TGTGCCAGCTTCTCACAGGGTGGCACCGGGGAGCTGTTTTTT. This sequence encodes CASFSQGGTGELFF.